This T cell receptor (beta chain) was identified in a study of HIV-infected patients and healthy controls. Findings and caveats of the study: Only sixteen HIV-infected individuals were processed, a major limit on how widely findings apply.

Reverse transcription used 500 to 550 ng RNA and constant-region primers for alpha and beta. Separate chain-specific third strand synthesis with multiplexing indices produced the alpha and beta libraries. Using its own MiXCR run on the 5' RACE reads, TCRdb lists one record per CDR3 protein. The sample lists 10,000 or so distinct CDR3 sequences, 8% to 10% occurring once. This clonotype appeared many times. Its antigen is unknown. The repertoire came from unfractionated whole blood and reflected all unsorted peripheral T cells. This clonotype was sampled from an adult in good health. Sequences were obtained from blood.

The CDR3 protein is CASVGTTGNEQYF. The CDR3 DNA sequence: TGCGCCAGCGTGGGTACCACAGGGAACGAGCAGTACTTC. The chain has TRBV5-1 and TRBJ2-7, with a possible D match to TRBD1 (6 bases). Germline V gene lookup returns CDR1 SGHRS and CDR2 YFSETQ. V was cut by 7 bases and J by 5 bases, with 16 bases left in between. The CDR3 is made up of 13 amino acids.